This TCR beta chain derives from a study of T cell responses to AZD1222 COVID-19 vaccine (dated by TCRdb to about 2021). In the study overall: TCR sequencing covered some 240 trial participants: 200 to 210 given two doses of AZD1222 and 26 given two doses of MenACWY control vaccine. Enrollment into the trials was organized by age into subgroups of 18-55, 56-69 and 70-plus years, and those subgroups contained roughly 150, 30 and 60 TCR-sequenced participants, respectively.

The CDR3 regions of human TCRbeta chains were analyzed by immunosequencing. Concerning the study's data processing: Repertoire TCRs were checked for matches against a reference library of SARS-CoV-2-specific TCRs that had been generated using the MIRA antigen-specificity platform. Breadth was defined as the fraction of unique TCRs that were SARS-CoV-2-associated, and depth was defined as the fraction of total T cells that were SARS-CoV-2-associated. Each spike-specific TCR was assigned to its reactive spike region and to a CD4 or CD8 class using the MIRA data. Log10-transformed breadth and depth values were compared by one-way ANOVA with Sidak's multiple comparisons tests. Imported from immuneACCESS, the table was reduced by TCRdb to in-frame sequences with V and J called. These copies leave out some clones; in studies compared against another copy, an unresolved V gene accounts for under half, and the cause of the remainder is not known. V and J calls and clone size are copied from that table; D and trimming were computed from the DNA. Recorded for this sample are 84,000 or so clones; approximately 86% of them occurred a single time. Clones ranked in the top ten supply about 5% of the sample.

General findings and caveats noted by the study authors: The 56-69-year group was small, and its depth increase did not reach significance, likely because of low power. Participants were mostly white British and included more females than males, and it was suggested by the authors that clonal diversity may have been underestimated. Reportedly, close to half of the unique spike-specific TCRs recognized epitopes lying outside the regions that are mutated in the B.1.351 and B.1.1.7 variants. After two AZD1222 doses, both the breadth and the depth of spike-specific TCRs were significantly higher than at day 0 and than in MenACWY recipients. No day 14 peak-response samples were available, so repertoires were characterized only after the peak T cell response. Conclusions about previously exposed vaccinees were limited because only six AZD1222 recipients were SARS-CoV-2 seropositive at baseline. Vaccine-associated CD4 TCRs spanned the whole spike protein, with dominant responses in regions 160-218 and 743-854.

Explained via the paper, the time point label denotes: baseline before first vaccination. What the treatment or condition label conveys for this sample: meningococcal conjugate vaccine given as trial control. Vaccinee samples came from UK trials COV001 and COV002, including a single-blind randomized controlled phase 2/3 trial of AZD1222 (ChAdOx1 nCoV-19) in healthy adults. For TCRbeta chain sequencing, PBMC samples from trial participants were taken at day 0 and at day 28 after the second dose. Including cysteine and phenylalanine, the CDR3 has 14 amino acids. The read is trimmed to its CDR3 DNA, 42 bases read in frame from base 1. Per the germline V gene, SGHTA is the CDR1 and FQGNSA is the CDR2. V loses 4 bases of germline sequence and J loses 4 bases, and the interval between the two ends is 11 bases. This clone was seen once. Its antigen specificity is not known. One base away there is no much larger clone; base qualities are not given.

Sample: peripheral blood, taken on day 0 of MenACWY control vaccination. The chain was built from TRBV7-2 and TRBJ1-3, with TRBD1 as a weak D call on 5 bases. The TCR sequence derives from an adult in good health. The DNA sequence is given as TGTGCCAGCAGCTCCGGGGGATCCGGAAACACCATATATTTT. This yields the protein CASSSGGSGNTIYF.